This TCR beta chain was identified during a study of low-dose radiotherapy and immunotherapy resistance in tumors. Across the whole study: The drug cyclophosphamide was given into a vein at 200 mg/m2 every two weeks, one day before radiation and immunotherapy. Patients took aspirin (300 mg orally, daily) for four cycles beginning at cycle 1 day 1.

Documented time point: before trial treatment. This clonotype was counted at least ten times. The CDR3 covers 15 residues. The V end was cut by 8 bases, the J end by 5 bases, with 21 bases between. The germline CDR1 and CDR2 sequences are MDHEN and SYDVKM. Covering alpha and beta chains, TRAV- and TRBV-specific primers were used for the first-strand cDNA. The PCR that amplified TCRs ran for 20 cycles, relying on a constant-region primer and a V-primer adapter. TCRdb analysed the reads with MiXCR anew, one entry per CDR3 protein. The sample records 75,000 to 95,000 distinct CDR3 sequences, around 9.2% being singletons.

This chain joins TRBV28 and TRBJ1-1, with D tentatively TRBD1 (5 bases). The specimen comprised PBMCs, sampled before treatment. This receptor was identified in a male donor with prostate cancer. CDR3 in DNA: TGTGCCAGCCGAGGTTCGGGGCAGGGAGAAACTGAAGCTTTCTTT. Translating it yields CASRGSGQGETEAFF. The full variable domain, its missing parts supplied by reference TRBV28 and TRBJ1-1, is DVKVTQSSRYLVKRTGEKVFLECVQDMDHENMFWYRQDPGLGLRLIYFSYDVKMKEKGDIPEGYSVSREKKERFSLILESASTNQTSMYLCASRGSGQGETEAFFGQGTRLTVV.